This T cell receptor (beta chain) was found in a study of blood T cell repertoires in COVID-19. With 3 bases removed from V and 6 bases from J, the gap between germline ends came to 20 bases. The germline V gene has CDR1 LNHDA and CDR2 SQIVND (reference sequence). The CDR3 runs 16 residues. This clone has just one count. Participants were aged about 18 to 90 years from roughly 26 US areas. Those designated as exposed participants met a COVID-19 case within 2 weeks before study entry. Profiling relied on immunoSEQ multiplex PCR, and the TCRdb table lists in-frame clones only, not all of them. The data contain over 200,000 clones, over 75% of them singletons.

The sequence was collected from a woman in her 30s who had been exposed to COVID-19. V and J are TRBV19 and TRBJ2-5; unclear D gene. The sequencing sample was made of PBMCs or T cells enriched from blood (not recorded which). The CDR3 sequence: CASSIERGRMGQTQYF. CDR3 nucleotides: TGTGCCAGTAGTATTGAGCGTGGTCGAATGGGTCAGACCCAGTACTTC.